These T cell receptor beta chains were read from a single sample in a study of T cell responses to AZD1222 COVID-19 vaccine. Using immunoSEQ multiplex PCR, the repertoire was profiled, and TCRdb retains in-frame clones only, with some absent. Among some 120,000 clones listed, more than 70% were seen once. The sequenced sample was peripheral blood, obtained on day 0 of AZD1222 vaccination. The origin of the receptors is an adult in good health. Each CDR3 is given with its conserved first and last residue. D genes are given only for firm matches. The listing skips clone size in some rows; elsewhere it reads once, few, many or a size class.

j_gene: TRBJ2-3
v_gene: TRBV24-1
abundance: -
len: 19
d_gene: TRBD1
CDR3aa: CATSDAGASGTGVADTQYF
CDR3nt: TGTGCCACCAGTGATGCGGGCGCCTCCGGGACAGGGGTGGCAGATACGCAGTATTTT

j_gene: TRBJ1-2
v_gene: TRBV30
abundance: few
len: 13
d_gene: -
CDR3aa: CAWRDSPSDGYTF
CDR3nt: TGTGCCTGGAGGGACAGCCCTAGCGATGGCTACACCTTC

j_gene: TRBJ2-5
v_gene: TRBV5-1
abundance: -
len: 16
d_gene: TRBD2
CDR3aa: CASSLVPSGKQETQYF
CDR3nt: TGCGCCAGCAGCTTGGTGCCTAGCGGGAAACAAGAGACCCAGTACTTC

j_gene: TRBJ1-6
v_gene: TRBV3-1/TRBV3-2
abundance: -
len: 15
d_gene: TRBD1
CDR3aa: CASSQKLGQNPPLHF
CDR3nt: TGTGCCAGCAGCCAAAAATTGGGACAGAATCCACCCCTCCACTTT

j_gene: TRBJ1-2
v_gene: TRBV5-1
abundance: once
len: 14
d_gene: -
CDR3aa: CASSQDTTNYGYTF
CDR3nt: TGCGCCAGCAGCCAGGACACAACTAACTATGGCTACACCTTC

j_gene: TRBJ1-1
v_gene: TRBV20-1
abundance: -
len: 13
d_gene: -
CDR3aa: CSASIHEYTEAFF
CDR3nt: TGCAGTGCTAGTATCCACGAGTACACTGAAGCTTTCTTT

j_gene: TRBJ2-3
v_gene: TRBV4-1
abundance: -
len: 15
d_gene: TRBD2
CDR3aa: CASSQGSGNTDTQYF
CDR3nt: TGCGCCAGCAGCCAGGGTAGCGGGAACACAGATACGCAGTATTTT

j_gene: TRBJ1-2
v_gene: TRBV15
abundance: -
len: 16
d_gene: -
CDR3aa: CATSRDGSPLEGGYTF
CDR3nt: TGTGCCACCAGCAGAGATGGCTCACCCTTGGAGGGAGGCTACACCTTC

j_gene: TRBJ2-7
v_gene: TRBV27
abundance: -
len: 16
d_gene: -
CDR3aa: CASSFRRLGVSYEQYF
CDR3nt: TGTGCCAGCAGTTTCCGTCGGTTAGGGGTTTCCTACGAGCAGTACTTC

j_gene: TRBJ2-7
v_gene: TRBV7-2
abundance: -
len: 16
d_gene: TRBD2
CDR3aa: CASSLDTGGRAYEQYF
CDR3nt: TGTGCCAGCAGCTTAGATACCGGCGGGAGGGCCTACGAGCAGTACTTC

j_gene: TRBJ2-7
v_gene: TRBV19
abundance: -
len: 17
d_gene: TRBD2
CDR3aa: CASSRVRLAGSTYEQYF
CDR3nt: TGTGCCAGTAGTAGGGTAAGGCTAGCGGGGTCCACCTACGAGCAGTACTTC

j_gene: TRBJ1-1
v_gene: TRBV6-5
abundance: once
len: 13
d_gene: TRBD1
CDR3aa: CASSQGASTEAFF
CDR3nt: TGTGCCAGCAGTCAGGGGGCTTCGACTGAAGCTTTCTTT

j_gene: TRBJ2-1
v_gene: TRBV19
abundance: -
len: 15
d_gene: -
CDR3aa: CASSILANSYNEQFF
CDR3nt: TGTGCCAGTAGTATACTAGCGAACTCCTACAATGAGCAGTTCTTC

j_gene: TRBJ2-7
v_gene: TRBV2
abundance: -
len: 15
d_gene: TRBD2
CDR3aa: CASSEITSAAYEQYF
CDR3nt: TGTGCCAGCAGTGAAATCACTAGCGCCGCCTACGAGCAGTACTTC

j_gene: TRBJ2-3
v_gene: TRBV28
abundance: -
len: 20
d_gene: TRBD2
CDR3aa: CASSSERGLAGVPSTDTQYF
CDR3nt: TGTGCCAGCAGTTCGGAACGCGGACTAGCGGGAGTTCCCAGCACAGATACGCAGTATTTT

j_gene: TRBJ2-7
v_gene: TRBV5-1
abundance: -
len: 14
d_gene: TRBD1
CDR3aa: CASSSGTGPYEQYF
CDR3nt: TGCGCCAGCAGCTCCGGGACAGGGCCCTACGAGCAGTACTTC

j_gene: TRBJ2-7
v_gene: TRBV28
abundance: -
len: 15
d_gene: TRBD2
CDR3aa: CASSPETSRNYEQYF
CDR3nt: TGTGCCAGCAGTCCCGAGACTAGCCGAAACTACGAGCAGTACTTC

j_gene: TRBJ2-1
v_gene: TRBV5-4
abundance: -
len: 16
d_gene: TRBD2
CDR3aa: CASSLGLAGEYNEQFF
CDR3nt: TGTGCCAGCAGCTTGGGTTTAGCGGGGGAGTACAATGAGCAGTTCTTC

j_gene: TRBJ2-1
v_gene: TRBV30
abundance: -
len: 11
d_gene: -
CDR3aa: CAWGRKNEQFF
CDR3nt: TGTGCCTGGGGTAGGAAAAATGAGCAGTTCTTC

j_gene: TRBJ1-5
v_gene: TRBV28
abundance: -
len: 16
d_gene: -
CDR3aa: CASSFTLDSFNQPQHF
CDR3nt: TGTGCCAGCAGCTTTACCCTGGACAGCTTTAATCAGCCCCAGCATTTT

j_gene: TRBJ2-1
v_gene: TRBV19
abundance: -
len: 16
d_gene: TRBD2
CDR3aa: CASSIDGREGYNEQFF
CDR3nt: TGTGCCAGTAGTATAGATGGGCGGGAGGGGTACAATGAGCAGTTCTTC

j_gene: TRBJ2-7
v_gene: TRBV24-1
abundance: -
len: 15
d_gene: TRBD1
CDR3aa: CATSDSGTGAYEQYF
CDR3nt: TGTGCCACCAGTGATTCCGGGACAGGGGCCTACGAGCAGTACTTC

j_gene: TRBJ1-2
v_gene: TRBV4-3
abundance: -
len: 15
d_gene: -
CDR3aa: CASSQDTGTGLGYTF
CDR3nt: TGCGCCAGCAGCCAAGATACGGGGACGGGTCTTGGCTACACCTTC

j_gene: TRBJ2-3
v_gene: TRBV25-1
abundance: -
len: 16
d_gene: -
CDR3aa: CASSERRAQSTDTQYF
CDR3nt: TGTGCCAGCAGTGAACGCAGGGCTCAAAGCACAGATACGCAGTATTTT

j_gene: TRBJ2-5
v_gene: TRBV9
abundance: -
len: 14
d_gene: -
CDR3aa: CASSVGGTWETQYF
CDR3nt: TGTGCCAGCAGCGTAGGCGGCACTTGGGAGACCCAGTACTTC

j_gene: TRBJ2-6
v_gene: TRBV6-2/TRBV6-3
abundance: -
len: 18
d_gene: -
CDR3aa: CASSATTGSHSGANVLTF
CDR3nt: TGTGCCAGCAGTGCGACGACAGGATCTCACTCTGGGGCCAACGTCCTGACTTTC

j_gene: TRBJ1-2
v_gene: TRBV12-3/TRBV12-4
abundance: few
len: 12
d_gene: TRBD1
CDR3aa: CASSRQGYGYTF
CDR3nt: TGTGCCAGCAGCCGACAGGGGTATGGCTACACCTTC

j_gene: TRBJ1-2
v_gene: TRBV6-5
abundance: once
len: 14
d_gene: TRBD1
CDR3aa: CASRIGQGLYGYTF
CDR3nt: TGTGCCAGCAGGATCGGACAGGGTTTATATGGCTACACCTTC

j_gene: TRBJ2-1
v_gene: TRBV2
abundance: few
len: 17
d_gene: TRBD2
CDR3aa: CASSDPTSGLSYNEQFF
CDR3nt: TGTGCCAGCAGCGACCCCACTAGCGGGCTTTCCTACAATGAGCAGTTCTTC

j_gene: TRBJ1-4
v_gene: TRBV3-1/TRBV3-2
abundance: -
len: 15
d_gene: -
CDR3aa: CASSQGIEEDEKLFF
CDR3nt: TGTGCCAGCAGCCAAGGAATTGAAGAGGATGAAAAACTGTTTTTT

j_gene: TRBJ1-1
v_gene: TRBV6-6
abundance: -
len: 18
d_gene: -
CDR3aa: CASSPPVGGRRMNTEAFF
CDR3nt: TGTGCCAGCAGTCCCCCCGTGGGGGGCAGGAGGATGAACACTGAAGCTTTCTTT

j_gene: TRBJ2-7
v_gene: TRBV5-3
abundance: -
len: 12
d_gene: -
CDR3aa: CARSSGSYEQYF
CDR3nt: TGTGCCAGAAGCTCAGGGTCGTACGAGCAGTACTTC

j_gene: TRBJ1-1
v_gene: TRBV5-4
abundance: -
len: 13
d_gene: -
CDR3aa: CASSSGGRTEAFF
CDR3nt: TGTGCCAGCAGCTCCGGAGGGCGGACTGAAGCTTTCTTT

j_gene: TRBJ2-2
v_gene: TRBV5-1
abundance: -
len: 16
d_gene: TRBD1
CDR3aa: CASSLDGTGYTGELFF
CDR3nt: TGCGCCAGCAGCTTGGATGGGACAGGGTACACCGGGGAGCTGTTTTTT

j_gene: TRBJ2-7
v_gene: TRBV20-1
abundance: few
len: 11
d_gene: -
CDR3aa: CSPLGGYEQYF
CDR3nt: TGCAGTCCTCTAGGGGGGTACGAGCAGTACTTC

j_gene: TRBJ1-2
v_gene: TRBV19
abundance: -
len: 15
d_gene: TRBD1
CDR3aa: CASSAQTGGSYGYTF
CDR3nt: TGTGCCAGTAGTGCCCAGACAGGGGGAAGCTATGGCTACACCTTC

j_gene: TRBJ2-1
v_gene: TRBV7-3
abundance: -
len: 11
d_gene: -
CDR3aa: CASSFGGEQFF
CDR3nt: TGTGCCAGCAGCTTCGGAGGTGAGCAGTTCTTC

j_gene: TRBJ2-7
v_gene: TRBV7-2
abundance: -
len: 15
d_gene: -
CDR3aa: CASSYPGLATYEQYF
CDR3nt: TGTGCCAGCAGCTATCCGGGCCTAGCCACCTACGAGCAGTACTTC

j_gene: TRBJ2-7
v_gene: TRBV11-2
abundance: once
len: 12
d_gene: -
CDR3aa: CASSLGWNEQYF
CDR3nt: TGTGCCAGCAGCTTGGGGTGGAACGAGCAGTACTTC

j_gene: TRBJ2-4
v_gene: TRBV19
abundance: -
len: 17
d_gene: -
CDR3aa: CASSIVSPSGRENIQYF
CDR3nt: TGTGCCAGTAGTATAGTAAGCCCCTCGGGCAGGGAAAACATTCAGTACTTC

j_gene: TRBJ2-1
v_gene: TRBV4-1
abundance: -
len: 15
d_gene: -
CDR3aa: CASSTRNEVYNEQFF
CDR3nt: TGCGCCAGCAGCACGAGGAACGAAGTCTACAATGAGCAGTTCTTC

j_gene: TRBJ2-1
v_gene: TRBV30
abundance: -
len: 10
d_gene: -
CDR3aa: CAWKNNEQFF
CDR3nt: TGTGCCTGGAAGAACAATGAGCAGTTCTTC

j_gene: TRBJ1-6
v_gene: TRBV2
abundance: -
len: 16
d_gene: -
CDR3aa: CASIGVVSSYNSPLHF
CDR3nt: TGTGCCAGCATAGGAGTGGTCAGCTCCTATAATTCACCCCTCCACTTT

j_gene: TRBJ2-3
v_gene: TRBV28
abundance: once
len: 11
d_gene: -
CDR3aa: CASSLTDTQYF
CDR3nt: TGTGCCAGCAGCCTAACAGATACGCAGTATTTT

j_gene: TRBJ2-2
v_gene: TRBV19
abundance: once
len: 17
d_gene: TRBD2
CDR3aa: CASRDWETSGRTGELFF
CDR3nt: TGTGCCAGTAGGGACTGGGAGACTAGCGGGAGGACCGGGGAGCTGTTTTTT

j_gene: TRBJ1-5
v_gene: TRBV27
abundance: -
len: 14
d_gene: -
CDR3aa: CASSLTGSNQPQHF
CDR3nt: TGTGCCAGCAGTTTAACAGGTAGCAATCAGCCCCAGCATTTT

j_gene: TRBJ1-4
v_gene: TRBV3-1/TRBV3-2
abundance: -
len: 14
d_gene: -
CDR3aa: CASSQRGVREKLFF
CDR3nt: TGTGCCAGCAGCCAACGAGGGGTACGAGAAAAACTGTTTTTT

j_gene: TRBJ2-5
v_gene: TRBV10-1
abundance: -
len: 13
d_gene: -
CDR3aa: CSRVRTAKETQYF
CDR3nt: TGTAGTCGCGTCCGCACCGCGAAAGAGACCCAGTACTTC

j_gene: TRBJ2-7
v_gene: TRBV20-1
abundance: -
len: 11
d_gene: -
CDR3aa: CSARVAVEQYF
CDR3nt: TGCAGTGCTAGAGTCGCCGTCGAGCAGTACTTC

j_gene: TRBJ1-5
v_gene: TRBV27
abundance: -
len: 15
d_gene: -
CDR3aa: CASSRSRQINQPQHF
CDR3nt: TGTGCCAGCAGTCGCTCCCGACAGATCAATCAGCCCCAGCATTTT

j_gene: TRBJ1-1
v_gene: TRBV4-3
abundance: -
len: 16
d_gene: -
CDR3aa: CASSQAVRAENTEAFF
CDR3nt: TGCGCCAGCAGCCAAGCTGTTAGGGCGGAGAACACTGAAGCTTTCTTT

j_gene: TRBJ1-4
v_gene: TRBV7-9
abundance: -
len: 16
d_gene: TRBD1
CDR3aa: CASSLNPTGYDEKLFF
CDR3nt: TGTGCCAGCAGCTTAAACCCGACAGGGTATGATGAAAAACTGTTTTTT

j_gene: TRBJ2-3
v_gene: TRBV5-1
abundance: once
len: 17
d_gene: TRBD2
CDR3aa: CASSLEQLAGGTDTQYF
CDR3nt: TGCGCCAGCAGCTTGGAACAACTAGCGGGAGGGACAGATACGCAGTATTTT